Shown below are 21 T cell receptor beta chains from a single sample sequenced in a study of cytomegalovirus exposure and HLA in healthy donors. Using immunoSEQ multiplex PCR, the repertoire was profiled, and TCRdb retains in-frame clones only, with some absent. The sample includes approximately 100,000 clones, approximately 94% seen only once; the top ten take 1.1%. The sequenced material came from PBMCs. These receptors all stem from a woman aged 25-40 years in good health and CMV-seropositive.

The chain employs TRBV6-1 and TRBJ2-7; D may be TRBD1 (6 bases). The V gene lost 11 bases and the J gene lost 2 bases, with 16 bases spanning the gap. CDR3 length: 13 amino acids. The germline gives CDR1 MNHNS, CDR2 SASEGT. CDR3 sequence (DNA): TGTGCCGCAGGGGCAGGGGCTACCTACGAGCAGTACTTC. Translated, it gives CAAGAGATYEQYF.

The rearrangement links TRBV6-1 to TRBJ2-7; D might be TRBD1 (5 bases). This CDR3 contains 13 residues. The ends were cut back, 6 bases at V and 1 base at J, with 10 bases in the middle. CDR1 is MNHNS and CDR2 is SASEGT in the germline V gene. In DNA form, the CDR3 reads TGTGCCAGCAGCAGGGCCGGTTCCTACGAGCAGTACTTC. It translates to CASSRAGSYEQYF.

The rearrangement joins TRBV28 to TRBJ2-1; 16 bases match TRBD2. Looked up from germline, CDR1 is MDHEN and CDR2 is SYDVKM. This CDR3 comprises 18 residues. Trimming at V came to 5 bases and at J to 3 bases, leaving 7 bases not matched to a gene. The CDR3 sequence: CASSPSGTSGRVYNEQFF. CDR3 in DNA: TGTGCCAGCAGTCCATCCGGGACTAGCGGGAGGGTCTACAATGAGCAGTTCTTC. Variable domain in full (rest from reference TRBV28 and TRBJ2-1): DVKVTQSSRYLVKRTGEKVFLECVQDMDHENMFWYRQDPGLGLRLIYFSYDVKMKEKGDIPEGYSVSREKKERFSLILESASTNQTSMYLCASSPSGTSGRVYNEQFFGPGTRLTVL.

The chain employs TRBV2 and TRBJ2-1; D remains ambiguous. The germline V gene has CDR1 SNHLY and CDR2 FYNNEI. V lost 6 bases and J lost 0, with 9 bases in between. The CDR3 length is 14 residues. CDR3 sequence (DNA): TGTGCCAGCAGGCGGATGTCCTCCTACAATGAGCAGTTCTTC. Translated, it gives CASRRMSSYNEQFF. The full variable domain, completed using reference TRBV2 and TRBJ2-1, is EPEVTQTPSHQVTQMGQEVILRCVPISNHLYFYWYRQILGQKVEFLVSFYNNEISEKSEIFDDQFSVERPDGSNFTLKIRSTKLEDSAMYFCASRRMSSYNEQFFGPGTRLTVL.

The chain carries TRBV11-2 and TRBJ2-7; maybe TRBD1 (5 bases). Germline loops: CDR1 SGHAT, CDR2 FQNNGV. This CDR3 has 13 residues. V was clipped by 5 bases and J by 3 bases, with 11 bases between them. The CDR3 nucleotides read TGTGCCAGCAGCCCCGACGGACACTACGAGCAGTACTTC. Translation gives CASSPDGHYEQYF. Using reference TRBV11-2 and TRBJ2-7 for the parts outside the CDR3, the full variable domain is EAGVAQSPRYKIIEKRQSVAFWCNPISGHATLYWYQQILGQGPKLLIQFQNNGVVDDSQLPKDRFSAERLKGVDSTLKIQPAKLEDSAVYLCASSPDGHYEQYFGPGTRLTVT.

J is TRBJ1-4 and V is TRBV4-3, with TRBD1 matching 7 bases. The CDR3 is made up of 17 amino acids. With 3 bases clipped from V and 0 bases from J, the junction kept 7 bases outside the gene matches. CDR1 and CDR2 from the germline V gene are LGHNA and YSLEER. CDR3 in amino acids: CASSQGQLFATNEKLFF. In DNA, the CDR3 is TGCGCCAGCAGCCAGGGACAGTTGTTTGCAACTAATGAAAAACTGTTTTTT.

The chain employs TRBV4-3 and TRBJ2-3; tentative D call: TRBD2 (6 bases). Germline assignment: CDR1 LGHNA and CDR2 YSLEER. Trimming took off 8 bases at V and 2 bases at J, with 17 bases between the two ends. The CDR3 is made up of 15 amino acids. CDR3 region: CASSLGLTTTDTQYF. DNA for the CDR3: TGCGCCAGCTCTCTGGGACTGACAACCACAGATACGCAGTATTTT.

CDR3 in DNA: TGTGCCATCAGTGAGTCGAGGATCCTAGCGGGAGGGCCGGGTGAGCAGTTCTTC. It is translated as CAISESRILAGGPGEQFF. The V call is TRBV10-3, the J call TRBJ2-1, with TRBD2 matching over 12 bases. Germline loops: CDR1 ENHRY, CDR2 SYGVKD. Germline trimming cut 0 bases from V and 9 bases from J; bases unmatched to any gene: 12. This CDR3 has 18 amino acids.

J is TRBJ1-4 and V is TRBV28; 7 nucleotides line up with TRBD1. Germline CDR1 reads MDHEN; CDR2 reads SYDVKM. With V trimmed by 5 bases and J by 7 bases, 10 bases remained unmatched. The CDR3 has 15 amino acids. The CDR3 region is CASSRHDREGEKLFF. The CDR3 coding sequence is TGTGCCAGCAGTCGCCATGACAGGGAAGGTGAAAAACTGTTTTTT. Variable domain in full (rest from reference TRBV28 and TRBJ1-4): DVKVTQSSRYLVKRTGEKVFLECVQDMDHENMFWYRQDPGLGLRLIYFSYDVKMKEKGDIPEGYSVSREKKERFSLILESASTNQTSMYLCASSRHDREGEKLFFGSGTQLSVL.

This clone was picked up a small number of times. The J gene is TRBJ2-1, the V gene TRBV7-2; no clear D. Trimming removed 1 base at V and 13 bases at J, with 5 bases between. CDR3 size: 10 residues. Germline V gene data show CDR1 as SGHTA and CDR2 as FQGNSA. CDR3 residues: CASSLGAQFF. CDR3 DNA sequence: TGTGCCAGCAGCTTAGGGGCCCAGTTCTTC.

The chain carries TRBV27 and TRBJ1-1, with 9 bases aligning to TRBD1. The CDR3 totals 13 residues. Germline CDR1 reads MNHEY; CDR2 reads SMNVEV (reference sequence). V was pared by 6 bases and J by 7 bases, with 6 bases of the junction left unmatched. CDR3 coding DNA: TGTGCCAGCAGGACAGGGGGAAGAAGTGAAGCTTTCTTT. It specifies CASRTGGRSEAFF.

This chain links TRBV7-9 with TRBJ2-2; D not certain. This CDR3 is built from 18 residues. Germline CDR1 is SEHNR and CDR2 is FQNEAQ (reference sequence). Trimming pared 3 bases from V and 1 base from J, leaving 18 bases between. The CDR3: CASSFPSFDTLNTGELFF. DNA of the CDR3: TGTGCCAGCAGCTTCCCTTCCTTCGACACACTGAACACCGGGGAGCTGTTTTTT.

The chain has TRBV5-1 and TRBJ2-7; the match to TRBD2 covers 11 bases. CDR1 SGHRS and CDR2 YFSETQ come from the germline V gene. The ends lost 6 bases at V and 1 base at J; junction bases unmatched: 3. The CDR3 totals 14 residues. In nucleotides, the CDR3 is TGCGCCAGCACCTGGACTAGCGGGTCCTACGAGCAGTACTTC. Amino acid sequence: CASTWTSGSYEQYF.

This clone was seen a handful of times. V and J are TRBV7-9 and TRBJ1-2; D uncertain. This CDR3 spans 14 amino acids. Germline V gene data show CDR1 as SEHNR and CDR2 as FQNEAQ (reference sequence). Trimming left V 0 bases short and J 6 bases short, with 11 bases between. The CDR3: CASSLASEVHGYTF. The CDR3 region has the DNA TGTGCCAGCAGCTTAGCGTCGGAGGTTCATGGCTACACCTTC.

CDR3 DNA sequence: TGCGCCAGCAGCTTGTGGGCTGGCAGCGGGGGGAACAATGAGCAGTTCTTC. Translation: CASSLWAGSGGNNEQFF. The chain combines TRBV5-1 with TRBJ2-1; the match to TRBD2 covers 9 bases. The trim removed 1 base at V and 5 bases at J, leaving 10 bases unmatched. The CDR3 sequence is 17 residues long. The germline V gene has CDR1 SGHRS and CDR2 YFSETQ.

The chain combines TRBV5-1 with TRBJ1-5; tentative D call: TRBD1 (5 bases). The CDR3 sequence is 14 residues long. In germline, CDR1 is SGHRS, CDR2 YFSETQ. The ends were cut back, 0 bases at V and 7 bases at J, with 11 bases in the middle. CDR3 loop: CASSLAGGEQPQHF. The CDR3 nucleotides are TGCGCCAGCAGCTTGGCCGGGGGGGAGCAGCCCCAGCATTTT.

This rearrangement joins TRBV19 to TRBJ2-7, with D maybe TRBD2 (6 bases). The V end was cut by 5 bases, the J end by 3 bases, with 14 bases between. The CDR3 is 14 residues long. Germline loops: CDR1 LNHDA, CDR2 SQIVND (reference sequence). The CDR3 DNA follows: TGTGCCAGTAGTGCGGGACTCCTGTACTACGAGCAGTACTTC. As protein: CASSAGLLYYEQYF.

This chain joins TRBV14 and TRBJ2-1, with 9 bases lining up with TRBD2. CDR1 and CDR2 (germline): SGHDN, FVKESK. Germline trimming cut 0 bases from V and 1 base from J; bases unmatched to any gene: 7. The CDR3 covers 18 residues. CDR3 residues: CASSQDTPSGASYNEQFF. CDR3 nucleotides: TGTGCCAGCAGCCAAGATACACCTAGCGGGGCGTCCTACAATGAGCAGTTCTTC.

The chain links TRBV6-6 to TRBJ2-4; 8 bases match TRBD1. From germline, CDR1 is MNHNY and CDR2 SVGAGI (reference sequence). V was pared by 4 bases and J by 6 bases, with 8 bases of the junction left unmatched. CDR3 length: 15 residues. CDR3 bases: TGTGCCAGCAGTTTCGGACAGGGTAGAGTAAACATTCAGTACTTC. Residues: CASSFGQGRVNIQYF.

This clone was seen only a few times. In nucleotides, the CDR3 is TGTGCCAGCAGCTATTCTCGGTCCAACACCGGGGAGCTGTTTTTT. Translated, it gives CASSYSRSNTGELFF. The chain links TRBV11-3 to TRBJ2-2; D ambiguous. CDR1 SGHNT and CDR2 YENEEA come from the germline V gene. This CDR3 contains 15 residues. With 4 bases removed from V and 2 bases from J, the gap between germline ends came to 11 bases.

The CDR3 region is CASSAPGQGAYEQYF. The CDR3 region has the DNA TGTGCCAGCAGTGCCCCCGGACAGGGGGCCTACGAGCAGTACTTC. The gene calls are TRBV27 and TRBJ2-7, with TRBD1 matching 10 bases. The junction had 6 bases not matched to a gene; V was cut back by 5 bases and J by 2 bases. The CDR3 contains 15 residues. Germline V gene data show CDR1 as MNHEY and CDR2 as SMNVEV (reference sequence).